The following is a T cell receptor (beta chain) sequence with its context. As yet, its antigen is unknown. Stated time point: proximal margin of the surgical specimen (macroscopically non-inflamed). Only in-frame clones appear in the TCRdb table, and some are missing; sequencing was by immunoSEQ multiplex PCR. The table has about 6,000 clones, 60% to 85% seen once. The data are from a study of T cell repertoires in ileal Crohn's disease. At the level of the study: Operated complications were stricturing disease (roughly 60%) and penetrating disease (around 40%). Five hundred nanograms of biopsy DNA per sample underwent TCRB immunosequencing.

Findings and caveats of the study: Mucosal expansions were suggested to be mainly CD8 T cells.

J lost 2 bases, V lost 7 bases, and 12 bases had no gene match. Germline CDR1 SGHRS, CDR2 YFSETQ. The CDR3 contains 16 residues. Sequences were obtained from ileal tissue. The chain joins TRBV5-1 to TRBJ2-4; 7 nucleotides line up with TRBD2. The clonotype was recovered from an adult with Crohn's disease. The CDR3 bases are TGCGCCAGCCGGAGGGAGGCGGGAGTGACCAAAAACATTCAGTACTTC. Translating it yields CASRREAGVTKNIQYF.